This TCR beta chain was retrieved from a study of shared clonotypes between healthy human individuals. Produced via immunoSEQ multiplex PCR; TCRdb's table is partial and in-frame only. This sample carries hundreds of thousands of clones, around 67% of them seen once, and the ten largest clones take approximately 10%. Sequencing used memory CD4+ T cells sorted from blood. Subset here: CD45RA-negative fraction. This TCR was sampled from a man under 40 in good health.

The DNA of the CDR3 is TGTGCCATCAGTGAAAACTACAATGAGCAGTTCTTC. This encodes CAISENYNEQFF. The gene calls are TRBV10-3 and TRBJ2-1; no firm D call. The CDR3 totals 12 residues. Trimming removed 3 bases at V and 3 bases at J, with 3 bases between. The V gene's germline CDR1 is ENHRY and CDR2 SYGVKD.